The sequence of this TCR beta chain was determined in a study of CD4 and CD8 cells across lung adenocarcinoma regions. Donors had localized lung adenocarcinoma, a non-small cell lung cancer. Using its own MiXCR run on the PCR reads, TCRdb lists one record per CDR3 protein. This table holds about 17,000 distinct CDR3 sequences, around 46% found once. This CDR3 has 12 residues. Sequenced material: CD4+ T cells from the margin of a lung tumor. This clonotype was obtained from a male donor with lung adenocarcinoma. The CD4 and CD8 labels of this study may be unreliable. The chain joins TRBV12-3 or TRBV12-4 to TRBJ2-1, with TRBD1 matching over 9 bases. The J call may be incorrect, as the DNA end agrees better with TRBJ2-7. The DNA for the CDR3 is TGTGCCAGCAGGCTGACAGGGGGCGAGCAGTACTTC. Encoded protein: CASRLTGGEQYF.